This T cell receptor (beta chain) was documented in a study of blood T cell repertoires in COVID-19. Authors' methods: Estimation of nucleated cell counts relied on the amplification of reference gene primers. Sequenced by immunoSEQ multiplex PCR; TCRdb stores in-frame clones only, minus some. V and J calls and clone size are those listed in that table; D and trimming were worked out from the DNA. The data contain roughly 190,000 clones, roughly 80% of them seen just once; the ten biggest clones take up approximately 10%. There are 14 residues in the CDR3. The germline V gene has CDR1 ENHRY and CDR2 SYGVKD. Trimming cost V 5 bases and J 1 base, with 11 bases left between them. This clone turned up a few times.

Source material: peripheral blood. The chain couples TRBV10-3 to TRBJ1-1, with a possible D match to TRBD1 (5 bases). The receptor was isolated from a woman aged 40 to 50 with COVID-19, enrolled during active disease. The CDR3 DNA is TGTGCCATCAGTCCTCGGGGGGGGAACACTGAAGCTTTCTTT. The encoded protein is CAISPRGGNTEAFF.